This passage covers 22 T cell receptor beta chains from one sample sequenced in a study of early T cells in non-severe SARS-CoV-2 infection. One entry per CDR3 protein results from TCRdb running MiXCR on the 5' RACE reads. The repertoire holds 26,000 or so distinct CDR3 sequences, with around 5.1% as singletons. The sequenced sample was whole blood. The receptors here all came from an adult who was a healthcare worker with PCR-confirmed SARS-CoV-2 infection or an uninfected control (not recorded which).

This clonotype was seen at least ten times. The chain employs TRBV27 and TRBJ1-1, with 9 bases fitting TRBD1. Germline CDR1 reads MNHEY; CDR2 reads SMNVEV (reference sequence). The CDR3 runs to 14 residues. Trimming removed 6 bases from V and 6 bases from J; junction bases left unmatched: 8. CDR3 nucleotide sequence: TGTGCCAGCAGGCCGGGACAGGGAGAGGCTGAAGCTTTCTTT. This gives the protein CASRPGQGEAEAFF.

This clonotype was detected a few times. One end of the junction does not line up with germline, which may come from a read error. The chain couples TRBV18 to TRBJ2-7; tentative D call: TRBD2 (5 bases). This CDR3 has 15 residues. Germline V gives CDR1 KGHSH, CDR2 LQKENI. CDR3 region: CASSPGLGEWGDSDF. The CDR3 coding sequence is TGTGCCAGCTCACCAGGACTCGGGGAATGGGGAGACTCGGACTTC.

V is TRBV7-8 and J is TRBJ2-7, with 9 bases that match TRBD2. The CDR3 is 14 amino acids. Germline CDR1 is SGHVS and CDR2 is FQNEAQ. The junction had 7 bases not matched to a gene; V was cut back by 4 bases and J by 6 bases. The CDR3 protein is CASSSALAGFEQYF. The CDR3 region has the DNA TGTGCCAGCAGCTCTGCCCTAGCGGGGTTCGAGCAGTACTTC.

This clonotype has at least ten counts. The CDR3 DNA reads TGTGCCAGCTCACCAGGGACAGGGTCCTACGAGCAGTACTTC. Residues: CASSPGTGSYEQYF. V usage is TRBV18 and J usage is TRBJ2-7; 9 bases line up with TRBD1. The V and J ends lost 2 bases and 1 base, in that order; junction bases with no gene match: 0. Germline V gene data show CDR1 as KGHSH and CDR2 as LQKENI. CDR3 size: 14 residues.

The chain links TRBV6-6 to TRBJ2-1, with 11 bases identical to TRBD2. With V trimmed by 9 bases and J by 2 bases, 9 bases remained unmatched. The CDR3 length is 16 residues. Germline CDR1 and CDR2: MNHNY and SVGAGI (reference sequence). The chain's CDR3 is CASSGGARPPYNEQFF. DNA for the CDR3: TGTGCCAGTAGCGGGGGGGCTCGTCCCCCCTACAATGAGCAGTTCTTC.

This sequence joins TRBV21-1 and TRBJ1-2. TRBV21-1 is termed a pseudogene. The CDR3 totals 12 residues. CDR3 coding DNA: TGTGCCAGCAGCAAAGCGCGCAGGGGCTACACCTTC. The encoded protein is CASSKARRGYTF.

In its sample, this clonotype was seen a few times. The CDR3 DNA reads as TGTGCCAGCAGACCGAGCGGGGGGCACTACGAGCAGTACTTC. It encodes CASRPSGGHYEQYF. The chain uses TRBV7-2 and TRBJ2-7; 9 nucleotides agree with TRBD2. Germline V gives CDR1 SGHTA, CDR2 FQGNSA. The CDR3 runs 14 residues. The junction had 6 bases not matched to a gene; V was cut back by 6 bases and J by 3 bases.

This clonotype showed up just a few times. The V and J genes are TRBV3-1 and TRBJ1-2; 7 nucleotides align to TRBD1. The V gene's germline CDR1 is LGHDT and CDR2 YNNKEL (reference sequence). The length of the CDR3 is 13 residues. J was trimmed by 7 bases and V by 3 bases; bases with no gene match: 5. CDR3 coding DNA: TGTGCCAGCAGCCAGGGGACAGTCTCTGGCTACACCTTC. Protein sequence: CASSQGTVSGYTF.

This clonotype is medium-sized (0.01 to 0.1%). The V and J genes are TRBV7-2 and TRBJ2-7, with TRBD1 matching 9 bases. Per the germline V gene, CDR1 is SGHTA and CDR2 is FQGNSA. V was pared by 8 bases and J by 1 base, with 6 bases of the junction left unmatched. The CDR3 has 14 residues. The CDR3 here is CASVPDRGSYEQYF. The CDR3, as DNA: TGTGCCAGCGTGCCGGACAGGGGTTCCTACGAGCAGTACTTC.

The chain combines TRBV20-1 with TRBJ1-1, with a possible D match to TRBD1 (5 bases). Germline CDR1 reads DFQATT; CDR2 reads SNEGSKA (reference sequence). The V end lost 5 bases, the J end lost 1 base, and 5 bases lay between the germline ends. The CDR3 is 11 amino acids. The CDR3 protein is CSADRNTEAFF. The CDR3, as DNA: TGCAGTGCTGACAGGAACACTGAAGCTTTCTTT.

The sample holds many counts of this clonotype. CDR3 sequence: CASSARGGWEWMFNEQFF. CDR3 nucleotides: TGTGCCAGCAGCGCCAGAGGGGGGTGGGAGTGGATGTTCAATGAGCAGTTCTTC. The chain carries TRBV9 and TRBJ2-1; tentatively, D is TRBD1 or TRBD2 (6 bases each). Germline values: CDR1 SGDLS, CDR2 YYNGEE. With 3 bases removed from V and 6 bases from J, the gap between germline ends came to 25 bases. This CDR3 has 18 amino acids. Supplemented by reference TRBV9 and TRBJ2-1, the full variable domain reads DSGVTQTPKHLITATGQRVTLRCSPRSGDLSVYWYQQSLDQGLQFLIQYYNGEERAKGNILERFSAQQFPDLHSELNLSSLELGDSALYFCASSARGGWEWMFNEQFFGPGTRLTVL.

This clonotype has a count of ten or more. The chain links TRBV12-3 or TRBV12-4 to TRBJ2-2; 8 bases agree with TRBD1. The CDR3 length is 16 residues. The trim removed 7 bases at V and 2 bases at J, leaving 9 bases unmatched. The CDR3 loop reads CASTRQGQRNTGELFF. The CDR3 nucleotides are TGTGCCAGCACCCGACAGGGGCAAAGAAACACCGGGGAGCTGTTTTTT.

This clonotype appeared many times. The chain couples TRBV7-7 to TRBJ2-5, with D uncertain. V lost 5 bases and J 5 bases, leaving 12 bases between the germline ends. Germline V gene lookup returns CDR1 SSHAT and CDR2 FNYEAQ (reference sequence). This CDR3 comprises 13 residues. CDR3 DNA sequence: TGTGCCAGCAGCCTGGGCCCCCGGGAGACCCAGTACTTC. This gives the protein CASSLGPRETQYF.

The sample holds many counts of this clonotype. The genes are TRBV6-1 and TRBJ2-1, with TRBD1 as a possible D gene (6 bases). Germline CDR1 MNHNS, CDR2 SASEGT. The CDR3 spans 12 residues. V lost 3 bases and J 9 bases, leaving 9 bases between the germline ends. CDR3 protein: CASSEGAGEQFF. The CDR3 coding sequence is TGTGCCAGCAGTGAGGGGGCTGGTGAGCAGTTCTTC.

This clonotype was counted many times. The rearrangement links TRBV28 to TRBJ2-4; D call uncertain. Per germline, CDR1 MDHEN and CDR2 SYDVKM. Trimming cost V 5 bases and J 0 bases, with 11 bases left between them. The CDR3 extends over 15 amino acids. CDR3 nucleotides: TGTGCCAGCAGTCCACAACACGGAGCCAAAAACATTCAGTACTTC. This encodes CASSPQHGAKNIQYF.

This clonotype was observed a few times. This chain links TRBV7-9 with TRBJ1-1, with D uncertain. The CDR3 sequence is 12 residues long. V lost 5 bases, J lost 11 bases, and 15 bases lay in between. Germline V gene data show CDR1 as SEHNR and CDR2 as FQNEAQ (reference sequence). The CDR3 protein is CASSQEERVAFF. The CDR3 DNA reads as TGTGCCAGCAGCCAAGAGGAAAGGGTGGCTTTCTTT.

The chain is built from TRBV14 and TRBJ2-5; 7 bases agree with TRBD1. Germline CDR1 reads SGHDN; CDR2 reads FVKESK. Losses at the gene ends were 0 bases for V and 0 bases for J; bases not matched to a gene: 7. The CDR3 extends over 17 amino acids. The CDR3 protein is CASSQDWYRGHQETQYF. CDR3 bases: TGTGCCAGCAGCCAAGATTGGTACAGGGGACACCAAGAGACCCAGTACTTC.

In its sample, this clonotype is medium-sized (0.01 to 0.1%). The V gene is TRBV29-1, the J gene TRBJ1-2; D may be TRBD1 (5 bases). Germline V lookup: CDR1 SQVTM, CDR2 ANQGSEA. The V end was cut by 4 bases, the J end by 0 bases, with 15 bases between. CDR3 length: 15 amino acids. For the CDR3, the DNA is TGCAGCGTTGGGTTAGGGGATGGAGCTAACTATGGCTACACCTTC. Its protein product is CSVGLGDGANYGYTF.

This clonotype ranks as medium-sized (0.01 to 0.1%). V gene TRBV27 combines with J gene TRBJ2-6; D is uncertain. CDR3 length: 19 residues. The germline V gene encodes CDR1 MNHEY and CDR2 SMNVEV (reference sequence). V lost 4 bases and J 0 bases, leaving 19 bases between the germline ends. CDR3 nucleotide sequence: TGTGCCAGCAGTTCCCGGGCCACTTCTCTCTTCTCTGGGGCCAACGTCCTGACTTTC. Protein sequence: CASSSRATSLFSGANVLTF.

The sample holds many counts of this clonotype. The genes are TRBV29-1 and TRBJ1-6; D not certain. This CDR3 comprises 13 residues. The V gene's germline CDR1 is SQVTM and CDR2 ANQGSEA. V was cut by 7 bases and J by 5 bases, with 12 bases left in between. DNA for the CDR3: TGCAGCGCTCGACAAACAGATAATTCACCCCTCCACTTT. This encodes CSARQTDNSPLHF. Using reference TRBV29-1 and TRBJ1-6 for the parts outside the CDR3, the full variable domain is SAVISQKPSRDICQRGTSLTIQCQVDSQVTMMFWYRQQPGQSLTLIATANQGSEATYESGFVIDKFPISRPNLTFSTLTVSNMSPEDSSIYLCSARQTDNSPLHFGNGTRLTVT.

This clonotype appeared many times. The chain employs TRBV27 and TRBJ2-1; D uncertain. The germline CDR1 and CDR2 sequences are MNHEY and SMNVEV (reference sequence). The CDR3 runs to 13 residues. Trimming left V 3 bases short and J 9 bases short, with 12 bases between. CDR3 in amino acids: CASSFSVRSEQFF. CDR3 nucleotides: TGTGCCAGCAGTTTTTCCGTACGGAGTGAGCAGTTCTTC.

This clonotype was seen many times. This chain links TRBV5-5 with TRBJ1-5, with TRBD1 identical over 8 bases. Germline V gene lookup returns CDR1 SGHKS and CDR2 YYEKEE (reference sequence). This CDR3 contains 12 residues. V trimming: 5 bases; J trimming: 9 bases; junction bases outside the gene matches: 4. The CDR3 region is CASSFDRGPQHF. DNA of the CDR3: TGTGCCAGCAGTTTCGACAGGGGGCCCCAGCATTTT.